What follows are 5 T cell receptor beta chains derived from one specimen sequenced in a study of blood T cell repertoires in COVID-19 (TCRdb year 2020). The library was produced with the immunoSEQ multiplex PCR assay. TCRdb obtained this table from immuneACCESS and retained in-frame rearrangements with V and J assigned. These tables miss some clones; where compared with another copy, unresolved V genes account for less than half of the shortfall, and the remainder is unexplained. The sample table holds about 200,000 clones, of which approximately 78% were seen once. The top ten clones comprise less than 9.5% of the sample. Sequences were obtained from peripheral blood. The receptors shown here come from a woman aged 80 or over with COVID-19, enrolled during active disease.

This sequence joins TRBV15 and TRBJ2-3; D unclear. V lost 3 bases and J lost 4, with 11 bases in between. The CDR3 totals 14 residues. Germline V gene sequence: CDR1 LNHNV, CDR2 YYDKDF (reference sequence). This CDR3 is CATSRTYSPDTQYF. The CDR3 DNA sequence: TGTGCCACCAGCAGGACTTATTCCCCAGATACGCAGTATTTT.

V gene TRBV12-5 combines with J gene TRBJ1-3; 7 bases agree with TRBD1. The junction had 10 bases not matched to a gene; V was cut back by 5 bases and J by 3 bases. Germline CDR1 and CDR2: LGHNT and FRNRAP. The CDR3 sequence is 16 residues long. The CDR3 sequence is CASGNWGQPGGNTIYF. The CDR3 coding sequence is TGTGCTAGTGGTAACTGGGGACAGCCGGGTGGAAACACCATATATTTT.

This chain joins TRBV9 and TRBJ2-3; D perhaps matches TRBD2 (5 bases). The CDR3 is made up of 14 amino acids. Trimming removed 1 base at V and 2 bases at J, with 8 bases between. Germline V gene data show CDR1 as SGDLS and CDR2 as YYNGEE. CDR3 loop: CASSVFSATDTQYF. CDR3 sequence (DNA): TGTGCCAGCAGCGTATTTAGCGCCACAGATACGCAGTATTTT.

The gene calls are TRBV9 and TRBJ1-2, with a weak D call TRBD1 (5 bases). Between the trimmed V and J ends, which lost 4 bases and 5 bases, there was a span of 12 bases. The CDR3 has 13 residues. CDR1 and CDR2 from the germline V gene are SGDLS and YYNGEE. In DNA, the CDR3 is TGTGCCAGCAGCCCCCCGACAGCATATGGCTACACCTTC. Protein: CASSPPTAYGYTF.

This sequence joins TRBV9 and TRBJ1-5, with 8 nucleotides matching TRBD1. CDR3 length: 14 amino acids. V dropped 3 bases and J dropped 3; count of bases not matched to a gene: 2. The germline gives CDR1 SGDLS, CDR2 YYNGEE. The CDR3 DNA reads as TGTGCCAGCAGCGAGACAGGGGACAATCAGCCCCAGCATTTT. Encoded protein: CASSETGDNQPQHF. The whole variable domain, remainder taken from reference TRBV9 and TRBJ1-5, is DSGVTQTPKHLITATGQRVTLRCSPRSGDLSVYWYQQSLDQGLQFLIQYYNGEERAKGNILERFSAQQFPDLHSELNLSSLELGDSALYFCASSETGDNQPQHFGDGTRLSIL.